Below are 29 T cell receptor beta chains sequenced from a single sample in a study of blood T cell repertoires in COVID-19. Profiling relied on immunoSEQ multiplex PCR, and the TCRdb table lists in-frame clones only, not all of them. The sample lists some 230,000 clones; approximately 90% were seen once. The source material was peripheral blood. These receptors were obtained from a man aged 30 to 39 who had recovered from COVID-19.

The V call is TRBV7-6, the J call TRBJ2-6; weak D call: TRBD1 (6 bases). V lost 7 bases and J lost 10, with 17 bases in between. The CDR3 length is 14 residues. The germline gives CDR1 SGHVS, CDR2 FNYEAQ. The CDR3 coding sequence is TGTGCCAGCACCACGGACAGTCCTGGGAACGTCCTGACTTTC. This encodes CASTTDSPGNVLTF.

This clone was observed a few times. The rearrangement uses TRBV2 and TRBJ1-1; TRBD1 agrees at 7 bases. This CDR3 has 15 residues. Germline trimming cut 6 bases from V and 6 bases from J; bases unmatched to any gene: 13. Germline CDR1 SNHLY, CDR2 FYNNEI. The DNA for the CDR3 is TGTGCCAGCAGCCAATTGACAGGGACCCGGCCTGAAGCTTTCTTT. It specifies CASSQLTGTRPEAFF.

This chain links TRBV9 with TRBJ1-5; D is possibly TRBD1 (6 bases). This CDR3 comprises 15 residues. V was cut by 2 bases and J by 0 bases, with 9 bases left in between. Germline assignment: CDR1 SGDLS and CDR2 YYNGEE. CDR3 sequence: CASSVQGNSNQPQHF. The CDR3 coding sequence is TGTGCCAGCAGCGTCCAGGGGAATAGCAATCAGCCCCAGCATTTT.

The J gene is TRBJ2-5, the V gene TRBV5-1; D perhaps matches TRBD2 (6 bases). Trimming removed 4 bases from V and 1 base from J, with 14 bases in between. CDR1 and CDR2 from the germline V gene are SGHRS and YFSETQ. The CDR3 is made up of 15 amino acids. DNA of the CDR3: TGCGCCAGCAGCCCCGGGGGTGCCGGCCAAGAGACCCAGTACTTC. This sequence encodes CASSPGGAGQETQYF.

The CDR3 bases are TGTGCCAGCAGTCGTACCGGGACAGGGACTTACGAGCAGTACTTC. Translated: CASSRTGTGTYEQYF. This chain connects TRBV27 to TRBJ2-7, with 9 bases aligning to TRBD1. The CDR3 contains 15 residues. The trim removed 5 bases at V and 4 bases at J, leaving 9 bases unmatched. Germline CDR1 reads MNHEY; CDR2 reads SMNVEV (reference sequence).

The chain joins TRBV12-3 or TRBV12-4 to TRBJ2-7, with D tentatively TRBD1 (5 bases). The CDR3 runs to 12 residues. Trimming pared 6 bases from V and 6 bases from J, leaving 12 bases between. The CDR3 reads CASSHAQGEQYF. Written as DNA, the CDR3 is TGTGCCAGCAGCCACGCCCAGGGCGAGCAGTACTTC.

The chain couples TRBV27 to TRBJ2-7, with TRBD1 identical over 7 bases. V was clipped by 5 bases and J by 4 bases; unmatched bases: 20. CDR1 is MNHEY, CDR2 SMNVEV, per germline (reference sequence). The CDR3 contains 18 residues. The CDR3 here is CASSRKAAGGSGLYEQYF. CDR3 sequence (DNA): TGTGCCAGCAGTCGAAAAGCGGCAGGGGGAAGCGGTTTGTACGAGCAGTACTTC.

The V and J genes are TRBV10-2 and TRBJ1-4; D ambiguous. V dropped 4 bases and J dropped 7 bases, with 13 bases sitting between them. Germline CDR1 and CDR2: WSHSY and SAAADI. This CDR3 is built from 14 residues. The CDR3 loop is CASSVPGSGEKLFF. Here the CDR3 DNA reads TGCGCCAGCAGTGTTCCGGGGTCGGGTGAAAAACTGTTTTTT.

The rearrangement uses TRBV10-3 and TRBJ2-2; TRBD2 matches 12 bases. Germline CDR1 is ENHRY and CDR2 is SYGVKD. V trimming: 7 bases; J trimming: 6 bases; junction bases outside the gene matches: 3. The CDR3 has 14 amino acids. The CDR3 sequence is CAITPSGGAGELFF. The CDR3 bases are TGTGCCATCACCCCTAGCGGGGGGGCCGGGGAGCTGTTTTTT.

This sequence joins TRBV29-1 and TRBJ2-7; a possible D gene is TRBD2 (5 bases). Trimming left V 6 bases short and J 2 bases short, with 14 bases between. Germline V gives CDR1 SQVTM, CDR2 ANQGSEA. This CDR3 region has 13 residues. CDR3 DNA sequence: TGCAGCGTCGAGTCGGGGATCCCCTACGAGCAGTACTTC. Amino acid sequence: CSVESGIPYEQYF.

The chain combines TRBV10-3 with TRBJ2-1; 9 bases are shared with TRBD2. V lost 7 bases to trimming and J lost 5 bases; unmatched junction nucleotides: 6. In germline, CDR1 is ENHRY, CDR2 SYGVKD. This CDR3 comprises 14 residues. The CDR3 DNA reads TGTGCCATCAAAGCTAGCGGGACCAACAATGAGCAGTTCTTC. It specifies CAIKASGTNNEQFF.

CDR3 sequence reads: CASSSARLTGGHPSSYNEQFF. The CDR3 DNA reads as TGCGCCAGCAGCTCCGCCCGACTAACAGGGGGCCACCCGAGCTCCTACAATGAGCAGTTCTTC. This chain connects TRBV5-1 to TRBJ2-1, with 9 bases fitting TRBD1. Germline trimming cut 3 bases from V and 0 bases from J; bases unmatched to any gene: 19. CDR3 length: 21 residues. Germline V lookup: CDR1 SGHRS, CDR2 YFSETQ.

For this clone: The sample carries other DNA sequences with the same CDR3. The rearrangement uses TRBV19 and TRBJ2-3; unclear D gene. The germline CDR1 and CDR2 sequences are LNHDA and SQIVND (reference sequence). Deletions cut 1 base from V and 1 base from J, with 3 bases between. The CDR3 covers 13 residues. For the CDR3, the DNA is TGTGCCAGTAGTATAGGGCGCACAGATACGCAGTATTTT. Its translation is CASSIGRTDTQYF.

The chain recombines TRBV5-1 with TRBJ2-3; 8 bases fit TRBD2. The CDR3 covers 16 residues. Germline V gene sequence: CDR1 SGHRS, CDR2 YFSETQ. V gave up 0 bases and J gave up 2 bases; unmatched junction bases: 5. This CDR3 is CASSLEKRGHTDTQYF. In DNA form, the CDR3 reads TGCGCCAGCAGCTTGGAGAAGCGGGGGCACACAGATACGCAGTATTTT.

There are a few counts of this clone. The rearrangement links TRBV29-1 to TRBJ1-2; 9 bases are shared with TRBD1. Losses at the gene ends were 7 bases for V and 8 bases for J; bases not matched to a gene: 20. The CDR3 covers 16 residues. From germline, CDR1 is SQVTM and CDR2 ANQGSEA. The CDR3, as DNA: TGCAGCGCAGAGCGTGAAACAGGGGGCAGTAAGGAGGGCTACACCTTC. Residues: CSAERETGGSKEGYTF.

Only one count was recorded for this clone. V is TRBV28 and J is TRBJ1-1, with D perhaps matching TRBD1 (6 bases). Trimming took off 6 bases at V and 4 bases at J, with 15 bases between the two ends. CDR3 length equals 14 residues. Germline V CDR1 and CDR2: MDHEN, SYDVKM. CDR3 region: CASSFRGGRTEAFF. CDR3 nucleotides: TGTGCCAGCAGCTTTAGAGGGGGACGCACTGAAGCTTTCTTT. The entire variable domain, with the rest obtained from reference TRBV28 and TRBJ1-1, is as follows: DVKVTQSSRYLVKRTGEKVFLECVQDMDHENMFWYRQDPGLGLRLIYFSYDVKMKEKGDIPEGYSVSREKKERFSLILESASTNQTSMYLCASSFRGGRTEAFFGQGTRLTVV.

The rearrangement links TRBV18 to TRBJ1-5; 7 nucleotides line up with TRBD1. This CDR3 is 14 amino acids long. Germline V gives CDR1 KGHSH, CDR2 LQKENI. V lost 6 bases, J lost 5 bases, and 7 bases stayed unmatched. In DNA, the CDR3 is TGTGCCAGCTCGCTGACAGGGTCTGATCAGCCCCAGCATTTT. This gives the protein CASSLTGSDQPQHF.

This clone was found once. The CDR3 DNA follows: TGTGCCAGCAGTGAAGAGGACAGGGGAAGGTCACCCCTCCACTTT. Protein sequence: CASSEEDRGRSPLHF. This chain connects TRBV2 to TRBJ1-6, with TRBD1 matching 9 bases. The CDR3 is 15 residues long. Germline CDR1 and CDR2: SNHLY and FYNNEI. Trimming took 1 base from V and 10 from J; bases not matched to a gene: 5.

The V and J genes are TRBV7-9 and TRBJ2-3, with 8 bases identical to TRBD2. The trim removed 1 base at V and 0 bases at J, leaving 3 bases unmatched. The CDR3 is made up of 16 amino acids. The germline gives CDR1 SEHNR, CDR2 FQNEAQ (reference sequence). The DNA for the CDR3 is TGTGCCAGCAGCTTAGGTCAGCGGGGGAGCACAGATACGCAGTATTTT. This gives the protein CASSLGQRGSTDTQYF.

This clone was counted a few times. A junction end diverges from the germline sequence, so it may reflect a read error. V usage is TRBV28 and J usage is TRBJ2-7; possibly TRBD2 for D (5 bases). The CDR3 length is 14 residues. The V gene's germline CDR1 is MDHEN and CDR2 SYDVKM. The CDR3 protein is CASSPTGLAQKLDF. For the CDR3, the DNA is TGTGCCAGCAGCCCCACGGGCCTAGCCCAAAAGTTAGACTTC.

This clone showed up just once. The rearrangement uses TRBV4-2 and TRBJ1-5, with 7 bases that match TRBD1. V lost 1 base, J lost 7 bases, and 10 bases stayed unmatched. Germline V gives CDR1 LGHNA, CDR2 YNFKEQ. The length of the CDR3 is 16 residues. CDR3 protein: CASSQGVGTARQPQHF. CDR3 DNA: TGTGCCAGCAGCCAAGGGGTTGGGACAGCCAGACAGCCCCAGCATTTT.

There are a few counts of this clone. The CDR3 reads CASSQEKGESNQPQHF. The CDR3 region has the DNA TGTGCCAGCAGCCAAGAAAAGGGAGAGAGCAATCAGCCCCAGCATTTT. This chain links TRBV14 with TRBJ1-5, with no clear D. This CDR3 has 16 amino acids. V dropped 0 bases and J dropped 1 base, with 10 bases sitting between them. In germline, CDR1 is SGHDN, CDR2 FVKESK.

The sample holds a few counts of this clone. This chain uses TRBV4-3 with TRBJ2-3, with 15 bases lining up with TRBD2. Per the germline V gene, CDR1 is LGHNA and CDR2 is YSLEER. This CDR3 is built from 19 residues. The V gene end was trimmed by 1 base and the J gene end by 3 bases; junction bases not matched to a gene: 8. CDR3 region: CASSQGTSGGASGTDTQYF. In DNA, the CDR3 is TGCGCCAGCAGCCAAGGGACTAGCGGGGGGGCGTCGGGAACAGATACGCAGTATTTT.

This clone has only one observation. This chain connects TRBV18 to TRBJ1-3; perhaps TRBD1 as D (5 bases). The germline CDR1 and CDR2 sequences are KGHSH and LQKENI. V shed 1 base and J shed 4 bases, with 11 bases lying between them. The CDR3 runs 15 residues. As DNA, the CDR3 is TGTGCCAGCTCACCACGTCAGGGCGAGGGAAACACCATATATTTT. Amino acids: CASSPRQGEGNTIYF.

The V call is TRBV5-1, the J call TRBJ1-3; D is undetermined. The CDR3 is made up of 18 amino acids. The germline V and J ends were trimmed by 4 bases and 0 bases, with 20 bases remaining between them. Germline V gives CDR1 SGHRS, CDR2 YFSETQ. The CDR3 DNA reads TGCGCCAGCAGCGCGGGGTCGGCAGGACTGTTCTCTGGAAACACCATATATTTT. Translated: CASSAGSAGLFSGNTIYF.

A single count supports this clone. The chain combines TRBV18 with TRBJ2-2; 10 bases fit TRBD1. The CDR3 is 15 amino acids. J gave up 3 bases and V 5 bases, and 3 bases lay outside the gene matches. CDR1 and CDR2 (germline): KGHSH, LQKENI. The CDR3 loop is CASSSGTGDTGELFF. The CDR3 DNA sequence: TGTGCCAGCTCATCCGGGACAGGGGACACCGGGGAGCTGTTTTTT.

This clone was counted a few times. The J gene is TRBJ1-1, the V gene TRBV29-1; the D is unclear. Germline-derived CDR1 and CDR2 are SQVTM and ANQGSEA. V shed 3 bases and J shed 0 bases, with 8 bases lying between them. CDR3 length: 13 residues. The CDR3 loop is CSVESGMNTEAFF. DNA for the CDR3: TGCAGCGTTGAGTCGGGGATGAACACTGAAGCTTTCTTT.

The rearrangement joins TRBV10-3 to TRBJ1-1, with TRBD1 matching over 9 bases. The CDR3 covers 13 residues. After removal of 11 bases from V and 4 bases from J, the junction contained 8 bases not matched to a gene. Germline V gives CDR1 ENHRY, CDR2 SYGVKD. Here the CDR3 DNA reads TGTGCCGCCCAGGACAGGGGAGGCACTGAAGCTTTCTTT. Residues: CAAQDRGGTEAFF.

This chain uses TRBV10-2 with TRBJ2-7, with D possibly matching TRBD2 (5 bases). Germline V gene sequence: CDR1 WSHSY, CDR2 SAAADI. This CDR3 is built from 14 residues. Trimming removed 8 bases at V and 2 bases at J, with 16 bases between. The CDR3 reads CASRVGEEAYEQYF. For the CDR3, the DNA is TGCGCCAGCCGGGTGGGAGAAGAGGCCTACGAGCAGTACTTC.